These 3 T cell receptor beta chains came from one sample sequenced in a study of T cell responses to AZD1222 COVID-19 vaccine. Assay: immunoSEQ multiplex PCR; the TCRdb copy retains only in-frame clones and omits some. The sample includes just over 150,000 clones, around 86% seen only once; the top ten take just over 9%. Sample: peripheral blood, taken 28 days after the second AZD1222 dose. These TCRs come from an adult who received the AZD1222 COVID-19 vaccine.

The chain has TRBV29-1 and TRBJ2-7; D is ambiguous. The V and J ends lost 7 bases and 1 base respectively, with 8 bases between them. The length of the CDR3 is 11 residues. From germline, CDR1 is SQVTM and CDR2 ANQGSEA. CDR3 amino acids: CSAGISYEQYF. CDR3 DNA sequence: TGCAGCGCCGGCATATCCTACGAGCAGTACTTC.

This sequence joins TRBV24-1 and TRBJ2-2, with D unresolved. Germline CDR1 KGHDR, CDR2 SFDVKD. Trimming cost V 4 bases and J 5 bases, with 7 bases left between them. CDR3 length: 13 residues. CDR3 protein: CATSEDGTGELFF. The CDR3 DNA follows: TGTGCCACCAGTGAAGATGGGACCGGGGAGCTGTTTTTT.

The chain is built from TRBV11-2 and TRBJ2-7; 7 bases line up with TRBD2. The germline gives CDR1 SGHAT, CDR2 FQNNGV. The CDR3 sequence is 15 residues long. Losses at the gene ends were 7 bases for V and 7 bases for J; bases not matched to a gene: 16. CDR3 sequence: CASIPVGRGAGEQYF. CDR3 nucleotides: TGTGCCAGCATCCCTGTGGGGAGGGGCGCGGGGGAGCAGTACTTC.